Following are 9 T cell receptor beta chains from one sample sequenced in a study of T cells in Graves' hyperthyroidism and ophthalmopathy (dated by TCRdb to between 2017 and 2020). Libraries were constructed by multiplex PCR. The instrument given in TCRdb is Illumina HiSeq 2000. TCR beta CDR3 regions were amplified from RNA transcripts. A first-round RT-PCR of the TCR CDR3 used the HTBI primer set with the Qiagen OneStep RT-PCR kit. TCRdb reprocessing: public reads trimmed at Q25 with fastp, clones called with MiXCR, in-frame beta chains kept. Rows merge per CDR3 protein into single entries with the most common DNA and genes. This sample comprises around 620,000 distinct CDR3 sequences, about 17% of them detected only once. The ten largest clones capture about 3.8% of the sample. Sequenced sample: blood. The receptors here all came from a woman aged 25 to 39 with Graves' hyperthyroidism.

The chain recombines TRBV20-1 with TRBJ2-5, with 7 bases identical to TRBD1. The CDR3 length is 13 residues. CDR1 and CDR2 from the germline V gene are DFQATT and SNEGSKA (reference sequence). V lost 4 bases and J lost 1; bases outside the gene matches: 3. The CDR3 reads CSAINRGQETQYF. CDR3 coding DNA: TGCAGTGCTATCAACAGGGGCCAAGAGACCCAGTACTTC.

The V gene is TRBV28, the J gene TRBJ1-2; possible D gene TRBD1, 6 bases. The CDR3 has 14 amino acids. V lost 6 bases and J lost 3, with 14 bases in between. In germline, CDR1 is MDHEN, CDR2 SYDVKM. Here the CDR3 DNA reads TGTGCCAGCAGGCCTACAGGGATTCACTATGGCTACACCTTC. It is translated as CASRPTGIHYGYTF.

In this sample, this clonotype turned up many times. The chain links TRBV5-6 to TRBJ1-1, with a possible D match to TRBD1 (6 bases). The CDR3 length is 14 residues. CDR1 is SGHDT and CDR2 is YYEEEE in the germline V gene. V lost 0 bases to trimming and J lost 5 bases, with 11 bases between them. The CDR3: CASSLDRAWTEAFF. The CDR3 region has the DNA TGTGCCAGCAGCTTGGACAGGGCTTGGACTGAAGCTTTCTTT.

This clonotype was picked up many times. The chain employs TRBV7-9 and TRBJ2-7; no definite D call. V lost 4 bases to trimming and J lost 2 bases, with 15 bases between them. Germline V gives CDR1 SEHNR, CDR2 FQNEAQ (reference sequence). The CDR3 runs 15 residues. CDR3 residues: CASSSRLGPTYEQYF. DNA of the CDR3: TGTGCCAGCAGCTCCCGCCTGGGCCCGACCTACGAGCAGTACTTC.

A word on this clonotype: A clone one base away is much larger, so this may be a read error. This chain joins TRBV6-2 or TRBV6-3 and TRBJ2-2; D perhaps matches TRBD1 (5 bases). Trimming shortened V by 6 bases and J by 6 bases, and 14 bases separated the two germline ends. Germline values: CDR1 MNHEY, CDR2 SVGEGT. CDR3 length: 14 amino acids. CDR3 protein: CASRSDSPAGELFF. CDR3 DNA sequence: TGTGCCAGCAGGTCTGACAGTCCCGCCGGGGAGCTGTTTTTT.

This clonotype turned up a few times. A read error may produce the germline difference seen at one junction end. The chain carries TRBV7-9 and TRBJ2-3, with D tentatively TRBD1 (5 bases). The CDR3 totals 13 residues. CDR1 is SEHNR, CDR2 FQNEAQ, per germline (reference sequence). The CDR3 sequence: CAGSRRDSDTQYF. In nucleotides, the CDR3 is TGTGCCGGCAGCCGCAGGGATTCAGATACGCAGTATTTT. Full variable domain (remainder filled in from reference TRBV7-9 and TRBJ2-3): DTGVSQNPRHKITKRGQNVTFRCDPISEHNRLYWYRQTLGQGPEFLTYFQNEAQLEKSRLLSDRFSAERPKGSFSTLEIQRTEQGDSAMYLCAGSRRDSDTQYFGPGTRLTVL.

This clonotype was counted at least ten times. This chain links TRBV7-8 with TRBJ2-7, with TRBD1 matching over 9 bases. Germline CDR1 SGHVS, CDR2 FQNEAQ. This CDR3 contains 15 residues. Trimming at V came to 5 bases and at J to 6 bases, leaving 11 bases not matched to a gene. CDR3 sequence (DNA): TGTGCCAGCAGCACGACAGGGGGGCTTTTTCGCGAGCAGTACTTC. Translation gives CASSTTGGLFREQYF.

This clonotype was detected ten times or more. CDR3 coding DNA: TGTGCCAGCAGCTTGGCGGGAGGGGGCGGGGAGACCCAGTACTTC. This gives the protein CASSLAGGGGETQYF. This rearrangement joins TRBV7-3 to TRBJ2-5; 9 bases fit TRBD2. CDR3 length equals 15 residues. Germline V gene lookup returns CDR1 SGHTA and CDR2 FQGTGA. The V gene end was trimmed by 3 bases and the J gene end by 5 bases; junction bases not matched to a gene: 7. Variable domain in full (rest from reference TRBV7-3 and TRBJ2-5): GAGVSQTPSNKVTEKGKYVELRCDPISGHTALYWYRQSLGQGPEFLIYFQGTGAADDSGLPNDRFFAVRPEGSVSTLKIQRTERGDSAVYLCASSLAGGGGETQYFGPGTRLLVL.

The chain recombines TRBV9 with TRBJ2-7; 7 positions match TRBD1. In germline, CDR1 is SGDLS, CDR2 YYNGEE. This CDR3 region has 13 residues. V lost 0 bases and J lost 5; bases outside the gene matches: 2. The chain's CDR3 is CASSVGDSNEQYF. CDR3 coding DNA: TGTGCCAGCAGCGTAGGGGACAGTAACGAGCAGTACTTC.